A selection of T cell receptor beta chains follows, all from one sample in a study of STAT5B mutations in CD4+ large granular lymphocyte leukemia. This table comes from immunoSEQ multiplex PCR, and its TCRdb copy is limited to in-frame clones, with some not included. The table includes 30,000 to 40,000 clones, roughly 65% detected once. The sequencing input was CD4+ T cells from blood buffy coats. Every receptor here comes from a human donor in good health. Both conserved end residues are part of each CDR3. The order of the fields is J gene, clone size, V gene, D gene, CDR3 DNA, CDR3 protein. The D gene is left open where the match is weak. Size is omitted from some rows. Given values are once, few, many or a class for expanded clones.

J gene: TRBJ1-1
clone size: .
V gene: TRBV19
D gene: .
CDR3 DNA: TGTGCCAGTAGGGGGGGACATTCCGGGAACACTGAAGCTTTCTTT
CDR3 protein: CASRGGHSGNTEAFF

J gene: TRBJ1-1
clone size: .
V gene: TRBV2
D gene: .
CDR3 DNA: TGTGCCAGCAGCCGCCGGGGTCCCACTGAAGCTTTCTTT
CDR3 protein: CASSRRGPTEAFF

J gene: TRBJ1-4
clone size: once
V gene: TRBV19
D gene: .
CDR3 DNA: TGTGCCAGTAGTATAAGCCGGCAGGCTAATGAAAAACTGTTTTTT
CDR3 protein: CASSISRQANEKLFF

J gene: TRBJ1-4
clone size: .
V gene: TRBV10-3
D gene: .
CDR3 DNA: TGTGCCATCACTTCAGGGTCTAATGAAAAACTGTTTTTT
CDR3 protein: CAITSGSNEKLFF

J gene: TRBJ1-6
clone size: .
V gene: TRBV2
D gene: .
CDR3 DNA: TGTGCCAGCAGTGACTATGGAGCTTACCACTTT
CDR3 protein: CASSDYGAYHF

J gene: TRBJ1-2
clone size: .
V gene: TRBV7-8
D gene: TRBD1
CDR3 DNA: TGTGCCAGCAGCTTAGGCCGGGACAGCAACTATGGCTACACCTTC
CDR3 protein: CASSLGRDSNYGYTF

J gene: TRBJ1-1
clone size: .
V gene: TRBV14
D gene: .
CDR3 DNA: TGTGCCAGCAGCCCAGGGGATTGGATGAACACTGAAGCTTTCTTT
CDR3 protein: CASSPGDWMNTEAFF

J gene: TRBJ2-1
clone size: .
V gene: TRBV21-1
D gene: .
CDR3 DNA: TGTGCCAGCGCCAGGGTTAGCAATGAGCAGTTCTTC
CDR3 protein: CASARVSNEQFF

J gene: TRBJ2-5
clone size: .
V gene: TRBV5-6
D gene: .
CDR3 DNA: TGTGCCAGCAGCTTGTGGGCAGTCCAAGAGACCCAGTACTTC
CDR3 protein: CASSLWAVQETQYF

J gene: TRBJ1-2
clone size: .
V gene: TRBV21-1
D gene: .
CDR3 DNA: TGTGCCAGCAGCAAGGGCTGCAGGGGGCGCCACCCAGACTATGGCTACACCTTC
CDR3 protein: CASSKGCRGRHPDYGYTF

J gene: TRBJ1-5
clone size: .
V gene: TRBV6-6
D gene: .
CDR3 DNA: TGTGCCAGCAGCTTTTATCGGGATAGCAATCAGCCCCAGCATTTT
CDR3 protein: CASSFYRDSNQPQHF

J gene: TRBJ2-7
clone size: .
V gene: TRBV10-3
D gene: TRBD2
CDR3 DNA: TGTGCCATCAGTGAGTCGTCAAGTAGCGGGGGGACCTACGAGCAGTACTTC
CDR3 protein: CAISESSSSGGTYEQYF

J gene: TRBJ1-2
clone size: .
V gene: TRBV11-2
D gene: .
CDR3 DNA: TGTGCCAGCACCCGAACGGCGGCGGCCTACGGGGGCTACACCTTC
CDR3 protein: CASTRTAAAYGGYTF